This TCR beta chain emerged from a study of T-cell reconstitution after alpha-beta-depleted transplantation in children. General study results and limits: By about two months after transplant, alpha-beta T cells reportedly arose from several hundred graft clones that had expanded. T-cell counts and diversity were attributed mostly to newly produced T cells one year after transplant.

During its preparation, the TCRbeta library received unique molecular identifiers. TCRdb passed the PCR reads through MiXCR, listing each CDR3 protein once. The table includes 670,000 or so distinct CDR3 sequences, about an eighth detected once. As to this clonotype: The antigen remains undetermined.

Germline CDR1 reads LGHDT; CDR2 reads YNNKEL (reference sequence). Trimming removed 1 base at V and 0 bases at J, with 20 bases between. The CDR3 spans 19 residues. The TCR originated in a girl aged 2-10 years with congenital amegakaryocytic thrombocytopenia, due to receive a stem cell transplant. The genes are TRBV3-1 and TRBJ2-3, with a possible D match to TRBD2 (7 bases). The specimen comprised PBMCs, sampled before TCRalphabeta/CD19-depleted stem cell transplant. In DNA form, the CDR3 reads TGTGCCAGCAGCCAAGCAATCTCCCGGGGGCGGGAGAGCACAGATACGCAGTATTTT. This codes for CASSQAISRGRESTDTQYF.